These 2 T cell receptor beta chains were sequenced from one sample in a study of control samples from healthy donors and cancer patients. TCRdb's table, derived via immunoSEQ multiplex PCR, lists solely in-frame clones and lacks some. The profile shows approximately 150,000 clones, roughly 93% of them singletons. Sample: blood. Every receptor here comes from a man younger than 35 in good health.

J is TRBJ1-2 and V is TRBV9; the match to TRBD1 covers 7 bases. The CDR3 covers 16 residues. Germline CDR1 SGDLS, CDR2 YYNGEE. The V gene end was trimmed by 3 bases and the J gene end by 4 bases; junction bases not matched to a gene: 12. The CDR3 loop reads CASSALGTAQPYGYTF. The DNA for the CDR3 is TGTGCCAGCAGCGCCCTTGGGACAGCCCAGCCCTATGGCTACACCTTC.

This clone was observed a single time. This chain uses TRBV19 with TRBJ1-2; no clear D. Between the trimmed V and J ends, which lost 2 bases and 4 bases, there was a span of 8 bases. The CDR3 is 13 residues long. The germline V gene encodes CDR1 LNHDA and CDR2 SQIVND (reference sequence). The CDR3 protein is CASSIYGTYGYTF. CDR3 in DNA: TGTGCCAGTAGTATATATGGTACCTATGGCTACACCTTC.